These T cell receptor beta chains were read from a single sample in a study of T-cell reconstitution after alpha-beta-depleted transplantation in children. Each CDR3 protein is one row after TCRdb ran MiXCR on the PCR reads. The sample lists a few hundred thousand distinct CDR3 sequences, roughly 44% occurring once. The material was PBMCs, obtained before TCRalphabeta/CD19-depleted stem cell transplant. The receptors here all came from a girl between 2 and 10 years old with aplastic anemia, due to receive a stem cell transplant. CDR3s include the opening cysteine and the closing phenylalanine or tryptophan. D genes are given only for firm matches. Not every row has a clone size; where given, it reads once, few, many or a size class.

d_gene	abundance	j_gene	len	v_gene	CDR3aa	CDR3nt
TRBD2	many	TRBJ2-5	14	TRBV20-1	CSARSLAGRETQYF	TGCAGTGCTAGATCCCTAGCGGGACGAGAGACCCAGTACTTC
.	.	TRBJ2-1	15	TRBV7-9	CASSLWTVENNEQFF	TGTGCCAGCAGCTTATGGACTGTAGAAAACAATGAGCAGTTCTTC
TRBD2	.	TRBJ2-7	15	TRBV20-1	CSARVASGSSYEQYF	TGCAGTGCTAGGGTTGCTAGCGGGAGCTCCTACGAGCAGTACTTC
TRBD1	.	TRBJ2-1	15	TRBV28	CASRPGQGPYNEQFF	TGTGCCAGCAGGCCGGGACAGGGACCCTACAATGAGCAGTTCTTC
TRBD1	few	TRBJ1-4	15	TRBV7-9	CASSSDRGRNEKLFF	TGTGCCAGCAGCTCCGACAGGGGGCGGAATGAAAAACTGTTTTTT
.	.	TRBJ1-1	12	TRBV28	CASRKGYTEAFF	TGTGCCAGCCGGAAAGGGTACACTGAAGCTTTCTTT
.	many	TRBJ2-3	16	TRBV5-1	CASSLAVPSSTDTQYF	TGCGCCAGCAGCTTGGCCGTCCCCTCTAGCACAGATACGCAGTATTTT
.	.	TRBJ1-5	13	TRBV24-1	CATSHSSNQPQHF	TGTGCCACCAGTCACAGCTCCAATCAGCCCCAGCATTTT
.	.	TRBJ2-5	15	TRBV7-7	CASSLGGGGTETQYF	TGTGCCAGCAGCTTAGGTGGGGGGGGCACGGAGACCCAGTACTTC
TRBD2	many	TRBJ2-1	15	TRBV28	CASSYWGEGGGEQFF	TGTGCCAGCAGTTACTGGGGGGAGGGTGGGGGTGAGCAGTTCTTC
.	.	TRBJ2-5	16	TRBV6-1	CASSEGLGGTQETQYF	TGTGCCAGCAGTGAAGGGTTAGGGGGTACTCAAGAGACCCAGTACTTC
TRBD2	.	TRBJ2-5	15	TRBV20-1	CSAAPTSGGGETQYF	TGCAGTGCTGCCCCGACTAGCGGGGGGGGAGAGACCCAGTACTTC
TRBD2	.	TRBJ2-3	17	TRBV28	CASSRPVGGRSTDTQYF	TGTGCCAGCAGCCGACCTGTCGGCGGGAGGTCCACAGATACGCAGTATTTT
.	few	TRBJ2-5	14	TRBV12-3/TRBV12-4	CASRPTRGQETQYF	TGTGCCAGCCGACCTACGAGGGGCCAAGAGACCCAGTACTTC
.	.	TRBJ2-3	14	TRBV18	CASSRWSSTDTQYF	TGTGCCAGCTCAAGGTGGTCTAGCACAGATACGCAGTATTTT
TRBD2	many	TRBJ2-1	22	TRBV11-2	CASSLDDRLAGVFRALSNEQFF	TGTGCCAGCAGCTTAGATGATCGTCTAGCGGGAGTGTTTAGGGCGTTAAGCAATGAGCAGTTCTTC
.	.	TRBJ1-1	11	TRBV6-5	CASSYKGKAFF	TGTGCCAGCAGTTACAAAGGGAAAGCTTTCTTT
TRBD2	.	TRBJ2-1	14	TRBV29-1	CSVVAGEGYNEQFF	TGCAGCGTTGTCGCGGGAGAGGGCTACAATGAGCAGTTCTTC
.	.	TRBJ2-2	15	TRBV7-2	CASSLEGVRTGELFF	TGTGCCAGCAGCTTGGAAGGGGTCCGAACCGGGGAGCTGTTTTTT
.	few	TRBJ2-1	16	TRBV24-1	CATSDLGQSSYNEQFF	TGTGCCACCAGTGATCTTGGGCAGAGCTCCTACAATGAGCAGTTCTTC
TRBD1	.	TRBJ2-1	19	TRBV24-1	CATSERVNGETGRYNEQFF	TGTGCCACCAGTGAGCGGGTTAATGGCGAGACAGGGCGATACAATGAGCAGTTCTTC
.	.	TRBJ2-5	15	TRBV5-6	CASSFRDFLQETQYF	TGTGCCAGCAGCTTCAGGGACTTTTTACAAGAGACCCAGTACTTC
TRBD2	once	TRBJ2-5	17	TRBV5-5	CASSLYPTSGSGETQYF	TGTGCCAGCAGCTTATACCCTACTAGCGGGAGCGGAGAGACCCAGTACTTC
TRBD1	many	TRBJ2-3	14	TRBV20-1	CSAGGTGGTDTQYF	TGCAGTGCTGGGGGGACAGGGGGGACAGATACGCAGTATTTT
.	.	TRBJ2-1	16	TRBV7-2	CASSLERALVYNEQFF	TGTGCCAGCAGCTTAGAGCGAGCCCTAGTCTACAATGAGCAGTTCTTC
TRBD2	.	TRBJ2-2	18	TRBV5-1	CASSLSVSAGGNTGELFF	TGCGCCAGCAGCTTGAGTGTTTCGGCGGGGGGCAACACCGGGGAGCTGTTTTTT
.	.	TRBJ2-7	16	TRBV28	CASSYRRGTPTYEQYF	TGTGCCAGCAGTTATCGTAGGGGGACGCCGACCTACGAGCAGTACTTC
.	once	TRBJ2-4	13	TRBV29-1	CSVVAGQKNIQYF	TGCAGCGTTGTTGCCGGGCAAAAAAACATTCAGTACTTC
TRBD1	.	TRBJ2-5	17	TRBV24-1	CATSDSPGTGFQETQYF	TGTGCCACCAGTGATTCGCCCGGGACAGGCTTTCAAGAGACCCAGTACTTC
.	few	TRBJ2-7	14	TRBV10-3	CAISESTFPNEQYF	TGTGCCATCAGTGAGTCGACTTTCCCAAACGAGCAGTACTTC
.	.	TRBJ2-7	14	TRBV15	CATSREASSYEQYF	TGTGCCACCAGCAGAGAGGCCAGCTCCTACGAGCAGTACTTC
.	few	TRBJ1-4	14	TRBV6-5	CASSYSRVNEKLFF	TGTGCCAGCAGTTACTCGCGGGTAAATGAAAAACTGTTTTTT
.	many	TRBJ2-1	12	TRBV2	CASSLTSYEQFF	TGTGCCAGCAGTCTGACTAGTTATGAGCAGTTCTTC
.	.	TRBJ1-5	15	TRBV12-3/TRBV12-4	CASSFVGRSNQPQHF	TGTGCCAGCAGTTTTGTGGGACGGTCGAATCAGCCCCAGCATTTT
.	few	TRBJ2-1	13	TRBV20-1	CSASVENHNEQFF	TGCAGTGCTAGCGTCGAGAACCACAATGAGCAGTTCTTC
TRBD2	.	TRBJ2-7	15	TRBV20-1	CSASTGLADPYEQYF	TGCAGTGCTAGTACTGGTCTAGCGGACCCCTACGAGCAGTACTTC
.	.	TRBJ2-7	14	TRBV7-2	CASSLTTGSYEQYF	TGTGCCAGCAGCCTAACGACAGGATCCTACGAGCAGTACTTC
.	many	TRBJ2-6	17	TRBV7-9	CASSLGQVSSGANVLTF	TGTGCCAGCAGCTTAGGACAGGTCAGCTCTGGGGCCAACGTCCTGACTTTC
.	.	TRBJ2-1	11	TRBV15	CATRTGNEQFF	TGTGCCACAAGGACTGGCAATGAGCAGTTCTTC
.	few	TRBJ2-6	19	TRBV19	CASSNWETGWLAGANVLTF	TGTGCCAGTAGTAATTGGGAAACAGGGTGGTTGGCTGGGGCCAACGTCCTGACTTTC
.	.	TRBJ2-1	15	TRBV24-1	CATSDSRPGYNEQFF	TGTGCCACCAGTGATTCTCGACCCGGGTACAATGAGCAGTTCTTC
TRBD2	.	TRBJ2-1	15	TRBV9	CASSVVSGRANEQFF	TGTGCCAGCAGCGTAGTTAGCGGGAGGGCGAATGAGCAGTTCTTC
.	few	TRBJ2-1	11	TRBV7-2	CASKVGNEQFF	TGTGCCAGCAAAGTAGGCAATGAGCAGTTCTTC
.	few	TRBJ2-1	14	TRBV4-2	CASSQDLANNEQFF	TGTGCCAGCAGCCAAGATCTGGCTAACAATGAGCAGTTCTTC
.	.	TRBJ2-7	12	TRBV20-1	CSARVFSYEQYF	TGCAGTGCTAGAGTCTTTTCCTACGAGCAGTACTTC
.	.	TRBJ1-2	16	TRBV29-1	CSVDGMVPGGYYGYTF	TGCAGCGTGGATGGAATGGTACCAGGAGGCTATTATGGCTACACCTTC